A single T cell receptor beta chain is shown here with its context. In germline, CDR1 is SGHTA, CDR2 FQGNSA. With V trimmed by 2 bases and J by 5 bases, 9 bases remained unmatched. The CDR3 runs 17 residues. Per the original methods: Reference gene primer amplification in the assay estimated nucleated cell counts. Using immunoSEQ multiplex PCR, the repertoire was profiled, and TCRdb retains in-frame clones only, with some absent. V and J calls plus clone size are reproduced from that table; the DNA served to infer D and trimming. The repertoire holds roughly 670,000 clones, with 85% to 90% as singletons. The sample originates from a study of blood T cell repertoires in COVID-19. For the study at large: The United States, Italy and Spain were the sources of the acute and convalescent COVID-19 samples. Nucleic acid was either cDNA or gDNA, and it came from T cells, B-cell-depleted T cells, or PBMCs.

This clonotype originated in a woman aged 18-30 years with acute or convalescent COVID-19. The chain uses TRBV7-2 and TRBJ2-3; 11 bases line up with TRBD2. Sequenced material: peripheral blood. CDR3 coding DNA: TGTGCCAGCAGCTTACAAGGCGGTCTAGCGGGGGGAGATACGCAGTATTTT. This sequence encodes CASSLQGGLAGGDTQYF.